What follows is one T cell receptor (beta chain) and its context. Libraries were prepared by immunoSEQ multiplex PCR; TCRdb keeps only in-frame clonotypes and omits some of them. Here the sample spans around 310,000 clones, around nine tenths being singletons. The entry originates in a study of blood T cell repertoires in COVID-19. Across the study: The study drew acute and convalescent COVID-19 samples from the United States, Italy and Spain. PBMCs, B-cell-depleted T cells, or T cells were the source of the cDNA or gDNA that made up the material.

Which cohort a participant joined came from the clinical history participants gave. The sample consisted of PBMCs or T cells enriched from blood (not recorded which). The receptor's source is a woman aged 35 to 49 who had recovered from COVID-19.

CDR3 amino acids: CASSLGELAYEQYF. As DNA, the CDR3 is TGTGCCAGCAGCTTAGGGGAGCTTGCCTACGAGCAGTACTTC. This chain uses TRBV7-2 with TRBJ2-7; D perhaps matches TRBD2 (5 bases). Trimming shortened V by 1 base and J by 2 bases, and 9 bases separated the two germline ends. In germline, CDR1 is SGHTA, CDR2 FQGNSA. CDR3 length: 14 amino acids.